The T cell receptor (beta chain) under discussion was sequenced for a study of shared clonotypes between healthy human individuals. The authors ran unsorted PBMC replicate PCRs on 300 ng DNA, about 30,000 T cell genomes. The repertoire was sequenced with immunoSEQ multiplex PCR; TCRdb's copy has only in-frame clones and lacks some. This table has about 470,000 clones, around 79% appearing once. This clone was counted only a few times. In germline, CDR1 is SGHAT, CDR2 FQNNGV. The CDR3 consists of 15 residues. V gave up 5 bases and J gave up 3 bases; unmatched junction bases: 9. The clonotype originates from a woman in her thirties or forties in good health. Some clones in this sample may be carry-over from other donors' samples. The rearrangement links TRBV11-2 to TRBJ2-5; 7 bases map to TRBD1. The sample comprised PBMCs. The CDR3 nucleotides are TGTGCCAGCAGCCCCGATGATACAGGGGAAGAGACCCAGTACTTC. This encodes CASSPDDTGEETQYF.